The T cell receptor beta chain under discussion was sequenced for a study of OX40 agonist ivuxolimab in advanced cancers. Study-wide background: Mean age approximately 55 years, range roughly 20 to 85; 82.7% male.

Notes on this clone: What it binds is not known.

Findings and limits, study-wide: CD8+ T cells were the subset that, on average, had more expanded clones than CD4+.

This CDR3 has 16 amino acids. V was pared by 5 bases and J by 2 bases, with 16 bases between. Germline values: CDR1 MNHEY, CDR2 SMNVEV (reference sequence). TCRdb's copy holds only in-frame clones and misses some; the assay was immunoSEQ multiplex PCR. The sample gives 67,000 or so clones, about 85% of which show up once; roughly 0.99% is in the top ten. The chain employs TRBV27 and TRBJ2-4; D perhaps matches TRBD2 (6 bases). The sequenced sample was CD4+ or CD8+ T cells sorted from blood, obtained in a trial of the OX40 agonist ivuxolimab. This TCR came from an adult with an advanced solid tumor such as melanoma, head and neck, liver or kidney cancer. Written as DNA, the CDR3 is TGTGCCAGCAGTCTACTCGGGGGTCTGTCCAAAAACATTCAGTACTTC. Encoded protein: CASSLLGGLSKNIQYF.